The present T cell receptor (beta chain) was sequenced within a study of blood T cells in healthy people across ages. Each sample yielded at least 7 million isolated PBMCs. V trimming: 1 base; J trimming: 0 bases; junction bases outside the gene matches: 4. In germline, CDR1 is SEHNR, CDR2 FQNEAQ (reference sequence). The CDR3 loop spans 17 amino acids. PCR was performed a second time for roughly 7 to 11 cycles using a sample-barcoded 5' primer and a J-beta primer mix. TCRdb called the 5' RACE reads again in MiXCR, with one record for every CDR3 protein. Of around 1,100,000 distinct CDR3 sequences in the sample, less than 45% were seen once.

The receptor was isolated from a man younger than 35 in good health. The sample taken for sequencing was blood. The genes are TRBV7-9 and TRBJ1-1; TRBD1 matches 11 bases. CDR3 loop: CASSLGTGGLVNTEAFF. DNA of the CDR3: TGTGCCAGCAGCTTAGGGACAGGGGGCCTGGTGAACACTGAAGCTTTCTTT.